The 27 T cell receptor beta chains in this list originate from one sample, sequenced in a study of graft-versus-host responses after intestinal transplantation. Antigens of these TCRs are unknown. Using immunoSEQ multiplex PCR, the repertoire was profiled, and TCRdb retains in-frame clones only, with some absent. The sample shows about 86,000 clones, about 88% of them seen only once. Sequenced here: unstimulated CD4+ T cells sorted from spleen or lymph node cells, sampled before transplant. The source of these receptors is a human donor who was the organ donor for an intestinal transplant.

The gene calls are TRBV7-9 and TRBJ2-1, with D possibly being TRBD2 (5 bases). This CDR3 has 14 amino acids. V was trimmed by 8 bases and J by 2 bases, leaving 13 bases between them. Germline assignment: CDR1 SEHNR and CDR2 FQNEAQ (reference sequence). The CDR3 coding sequence is TGTGCCAGCGAGCCGCGGGCGGCCTACAATGAGCAGTTCTTC. Translation gives CASEPRAAYNEQFF.

The table lists this clone with a count of one. The rearrangement uses TRBV6-5 and TRBJ2-5; TRBD2 matches 14 bases. V lost 10 bases, J lost 5 bases, and 9 bases stayed unmatched. This CDR3 region has 15 residues. In germline, CDR1 is MNHEY, CDR2 SVGAGI. For the CDR3, the DNA is TGTGCCACTCAGACTAGCGGGGGGGCCCAGGAGACCCAGTACTTC. It translates to CATQTSGGAQETQYF.

CDR3 in DNA: TGTGCCAGCAGCCCGCAGGGTCGACTCGGGGGTGAAGCTTTCTTT. This translates into CASSPQGRLGGEAFF. The V gene is TRBV7-3, the J gene TRBJ1-1; D perhaps matches TRBD1 (5 bases). Trimming cost V 5 bases and J 7 bases, with 20 bases left between them. The germline CDR1 and CDR2 sequences are SGHTA and FQGTGA. CDR3 size: 15 residues.

The chain links TRBV7-9 to TRBJ1-1; no reliable D call. The ends were cut back, 5 bases at V and 1 base at J, with 14 bases in the middle. The CDR3 covers 15 residues. The V gene's germline CDR1 is SEHNR and CDR2 FQNEAQ (reference sequence). The CDR3 reads CASSPPLLTNTEAFF. DNA of the CDR3: TGTGCCAGCAGCCCACCCCTTCTAACGAACACTGAAGCTTTCTTT.

This chain joins TRBV6-6 and TRBJ2-3, with a weak D call TRBD2 (6 bases). V was pared by 1 base and J by 4 bases, with 6 bases between. The CDR3 consists of 13 residues. Germline V CDR1 and CDR2: MNHNY, SVGAGI (reference sequence). The CDR3 sequence is CASSYWGADTQYF. The DNA of the CDR3 is TGTGCCAGCAGTTACTGGGGGGCAGATACGCAGTATTTT.

The sample holds one count of this clone. The chain couples TRBV5-1 to TRBJ2-7, with D possibly TRBD1 on 6 matching bases. V was shortened by 1 base and J by 6 bases, with 17 bases between the two germline ends. CDR1 and CDR2 (germline): SGHRS, YFSETQ. The CDR3 consists of 15 residues. CDR3 nucleotides: TGCGCCAGCAGCTTGCCCCCGGAACAGGGATCCGAGCAGTACTTC. The encoded protein is CASSLPPEQGSEQYF.

The chain joins TRBV7-2 to TRBJ2-1, with 11 bases matching TRBD2. The CDR3 runs to 16 residues. Germline CDR1 and CDR2: SGHTA and FQGNSA. Trimming cost V 4 bases and J 8 bases; bases outside gene matches: 10. The CDR3, as DNA: TGTGCCAGCAGCTCCCGAGTGAGACTAGCGGGACATGAGCAGTTCTTC. Its translation: CASSSRVRLAGHEQFF.

The chain recombines TRBV18 with TRBJ1-6, with D possibly TRBD1 on 5 matching bases. This CDR3 has 13 amino acids. CDR1 is KGHSH and CDR2 is LQKENI in the germline V gene. V shed 5 bases and J shed 9 bases, with 11 bases lying between them. DNA of the CDR3: TGTGCCAGCTCAACCTCAGGGATTTCACCCCTCCACTTT. Its protein product is CASSTSGISPLHF.

This clone was observed a single time. The chain employs TRBV11-2 and TRBJ2-3; D is perhaps TRBD2 (6 bases). The CDR3 extends over 14 amino acids. Per germline, CDR1 SGHAT and CDR2 FQNNGV. The ends were cut back, 5 bases at V and 6 bases at J, with 15 bases in the middle. This CDR3 is CASSGRPLEDTQYF. Written as DNA, the CDR3 is TGTGCCAGCAGCGGGAGGCCCCTGGAGGATACGCAGTATTTT.

The CDR3 spells CASGSGLAGDTDTQYF. The CDR3 nucleotides read TGTGCTAGTGGTTCCGGGCTAGCGGGGGACACAGATACGCAGTATTTT. The chain has TRBV12-5 and TRBJ2-3; 10 bases map to TRBD2. With 4 bases clipped from V and 2 bases from J, the junction kept 6 bases outside the gene matches. This CDR3 contains 16 residues. The germline V gene encodes CDR1 LGHNT and CDR2 FRNRAP.

The chain links TRBV15 to TRBJ2-1; 12 nucleotides match TRBD2. CDR3 length: 17 amino acids. Germline V gives CDR1 LNHNV, CDR2 YYDKDF (reference sequence). The V segment lost 3 bases and the J segment 7 bases; nucleotides outside the gene matches: 10. In DNA form, the CDR3 reads TGTGCCACCAGCAGGGGGGCCCTAGCGGGAGGGGGGAATGAGCAGTTCTTC. Protein sequence: CATSRGALAGGGNEQFF.

This chain joins TRBV6-5 and TRBJ1-2, with 9 bases aligning to TRBD1. Germline V lookup: CDR1 MNHEY, CDR2 SVGAGI. Trimming removed 11 bases from V and 6 bases from J; junction bases left unmatched: 7. CDR3 length: 12 amino acids. The CDR3 sequence: CAARDRVDGYTF. The CDR3 region has the DNA TGTGCCGCCAGGGACAGGGTGGATGGCTACACCTTC.

The V and J genes are TRBV4-2 and TRBJ1-2; a possible D gene is TRBD1 (6 bases). The V gene lost 4 bases and the J gene lost 8 bases, with 14 bases spanning the gap. Germline V gene lookup returns CDR1 LGHNA and CDR2 YNFKEQ. CDR3 size: 13 residues. The CDR3 sequence is CASSPGGLVGYTF. The CDR3 DNA reads as TGTGCCAGCAGCCCGGGGGGGCTTGTAGGCTACACCTTC.

The chain joins TRBV6-6 to TRBJ2-1; D not certain. The CDR3 sequence is 14 residues long. CDR1 MNHNY and CDR2 SVGAGI come from the germline V gene (reference sequence). Trimming cost V 0 bases and J 9 bases, with 12 bases left between them. The CDR3 reads CASSYSAGSAEQFF. CDR3 DNA sequence: TGTGCCAGCAGTTACTCTGCCGGGTCGGCTGAGCAGTTCTTC.

The V call is TRBV19, the J call TRBJ2-7, with 7 nucleotides matching TRBD1. CDR1 and CDR2 from the germline V gene are LNHDA and SQIVND (reference sequence). The V and J ends lost 4 bases and 0 bases, in that order; junction bases with no gene match: 9. CDR3 length: 16 amino acids. CDR3 sequence: CASSKSGQGVSYEQYF. The CDR3 bases are TGTGCCAGTAGTAAGAGTGGGCAGGGGGTCTCCTACGAGCAGTACTTC.

The V and J genes are TRBV6-1 and TRBJ2-7; 10 positions match TRBD2. The V gene's germline CDR1 is MNHNS and CDR2 SASEGT. The CDR3 loop spans 17 amino acids. V dropped 4 bases and J dropped 1; count of bases not matched to a gene: 10. The CDR3 protein is CASSVVLAGGESYEQYF. CDR3 DNA sequence: TGTGCCAGCAGTGTGGTGTTAGCGGGAGGCGAGTCCTACGAGCAGTACTTC.

This clone occurred once. The chain links TRBV18 to TRBJ1-2; D unclear. V was clipped by 5 bases and J by 0 bases, with 22 bases between them. This CDR3 spans 18 amino acids. Germline CDR1 and CDR2: KGHSH and LQKENI. The CDR3 sequence is CASSGPSGSRHSNYGYTF. The CDR3 DNA sequence: TGTGCCAGCTCAGGGCCGTCTGGCAGCCGTCACTCTAACTATGGCTACACCTTC.

The chain links TRBV5-1 to TRBJ2-5; D is unclear. The CDR3 runs 15 residues. V lost 4 bases and J 4 bases, leaving 17 bases between the germline ends. Looked up from germline, CDR1 is SGHRS and CDR2 is YFSETQ. CDR3 amino acids: CASSRLTNLGETQYF. The CDR3, as DNA: TGCGCCAGCAGCCGACTCACAAATCTTGGAGAGACCCAGTACTTC.

This clone was recorded once. This CDR3 reads CASSLLAANTGELFF. In nucleotides, the CDR3 is TGTGCCAGCAGCTTACTAGCGGCGAACACCGGGGAGCTGTTTTTT. The chain uses TRBV7-2 and TRBJ2-2; 7 nucleotides line up with TRBD2. Germline V gene lookup returns CDR1 SGHTA and CDR2 FQGNSA. V was clipped by 2 bases and J by 0 bases; unmatched bases: 0. The CDR3 is 15 amino acids.

This sequence joins TRBV2 and TRBJ1-3, with 7 bases identical to TRBD1. Germline values: CDR1 SNHLY, CDR2 FYNNEI. J was trimmed by 8 bases and V by 9 bases; bases with no gene match: 16. The CDR3 is 15 residues long. The CDR3 DNA sequence: TGTGCCAGTAATCGACAGGGCCCCATGGCGGACACCATATATTTT. Amino acids: CASNRQGPMADTIYF.

This clone was observed a single time. The gene calls are TRBV10-3 and TRBJ1-6, with 9 bases fitting TRBD1. V trimming: 4 bases; J trimming: 4 bases; junction bases outside the gene matches: 5. CDR1 and CDR2 from the germline V gene are ENHRY and SYGVKD. The CDR3 spans 16 residues. The DNA for the CDR3 is TGTGCCATCAGTGGGACGACAGGGGGTTATAATTCACCCCTCCACTTT. Protein sequence: CAISGTTGGYNSPLHF.

The V call is TRBV19, the J call TRBJ1-6; D is uncertain. The germline V and J ends were trimmed by 7 bases and 0 bases, with 16 bases remaining between them. The CDR3 runs to 17 residues. Germline loops: CDR1 LNHDA, CDR2 SQIVND (reference sequence). CDR3 amino acids: CASKGLDGSSYNSPLHF. CDR3 in DNA: TGTGCCAGTAAAGGACTCGACGGAAGCTCCTATAATTCACCCCTCCACTTT.

This chain uses TRBV7-3 with TRBJ2-3, with D perhaps TRBD2 (6 bases). Germline values: CDR1 SGHTA, CDR2 FQGTGA. V lost 5 bases, J lost 0 bases, and 12 bases lay in between. The CDR3 covers 15 residues. The CDR3 DNA reads TGTGCCAGCAGCCCTCAGGGACTGAGCACAGATACGCAGTATTTT. Its protein product is CASSPQGLSTDTQYF.

The V and J genes are TRBV6-5 and TRBJ1-2; 7 bases match TRBD1. V was clipped by 0 bases and J by 6 bases; unmatched bases: 4. Germline assignment: CDR1 MNHEY and CDR2 SVGAGI. This CDR3 contains 14 residues. In DNA, the CDR3 is TGTGCCAGCAGTTACTCGCAGGGGGGCGATGGCTACACCTTC. Its translation: CASSYSQGGDGYTF.

The rearrangement links TRBV19 to TRBJ2-1, with 8 bases lining up with TRBD2. This CDR3 comprises 14 residues. Germline lookup yields CDR1 LNHDA and CDR2 SQIVND (reference sequence). The V gene end was trimmed by 7 bases and the J gene end by 3 bases; junction bases not matched to a gene: 5. CDR3 coding DNA: TGTGCCAGTAACTTGGCGGGGGGCTACAATGAGCAGTTCTTC. This gives the protein CASNLAGGYNEQFF.

The chain recombines TRBV4-1 with TRBJ2-6; 7 bases are shared with TRBD2. The CDR3 loop spans 18 amino acids. Germline trimming cut 4 bases from V and 0 bases from J; bases unmatched to any gene: 9. Germline V gene sequence: CDR1 MGHRA, CDR2 YSYEKL. The CDR3 spells CASSLLPGGNSGANVLTF. The CDR3 bases are TGCGCCAGCAGCCTACTACCCGGGGGGAACTCTGGGGCCAACGTCCTGACTTTC.

This clone has only a few counts. This chain links TRBV6-5 with TRBJ1-1, with D unclear. This CDR3 is built from 11 residues. The V end lost 2 bases, the J end lost 9 bases, and 7 bases lay between the germline ends. The germline gives CDR1 MNHEY, CDR2 SVGAGI. CDR3 DNA sequence: TGTGCCAGCAGTTACCGGAGGAAAGCTTTCTTT. Its translation: CASSYRRKAFF.